Described below is a single T cell receptor (beta chain) sequence and its context. The record originates from a study of T cells expressing NK-cell markers. The germline V gene has CDR1 MGHRA and CDR2 YSYEKL. This CDR3 contains 16 residues. TCRdb reprocessed the 5' RACE reads and stores each CDR3 protein as one record, lacking DNA. The sample includes a few hundred thousand distinct CDR3 sequences. Sequenced material: blood T cells: a sorted CD56 or NKG2C T cell subset, CD4+ or CD8+ T cells, or bulk PBMC T cells (not recorded which). The clonotype was recovered from a woman in her fifties or sixties in good health. The V and J genes are TRBV4-1 and TRBJ2-5; the TRBD1 assignment by TCRdb is unverifiable without DNA. CDR3 amino acids: CASSQDRGGGEETQYF.